This entry is about one T cell receptor beta chain. Its antigen is currently unknown. The data belong to a study of radiotherapy plus CTLA-4 blockade in lung cancer. Study-wide context: With roughly 28% of patients having disease control, objective responses were seen in about 19%.

Focal radiation and CTLA-4 blockade (ipilimumab) were tested in chemo-refractory metastatic non-small-cell lung cancer patients. Germline CDR1 and CDR2: SGHRS and YFSETQ. CDR3 length equals 15 residues. J was trimmed by 7 bases and V by 4 bases; bases with no gene match: 12. Study results and limitations: The study found tumor-derived TCR clones expanded in blood after radiotherapy plus ipilimumab. Response was reportedly best predicted by early blood T cell clone dynamics, with interferon-beta.

Using immunoSEQ multiplex PCR, the repertoire was profiled, and TCRdb retains in-frame clones only, with some absent. The sample shows tens of thousands of clones, about 78% of them seen only once. The sequence was obtained from a human donor with non-small cell lung cancer who had stable disease on radiotherapy plus ipilimumab. Sequences were derived from peripheral blood, sampled from a patient treated with radiotherapy plus ipilimumab. This rearrangement joins TRBV5-1 to TRBJ1-1, with 8 bases identical to TRBD1. Here the CDR3 reads CASSPSGQGHFEAFF. DNA for the CDR3: TGCGCCAGCAGCCCGTCAGGACAGGGCCATTTTGAAGCTTTCTTT.